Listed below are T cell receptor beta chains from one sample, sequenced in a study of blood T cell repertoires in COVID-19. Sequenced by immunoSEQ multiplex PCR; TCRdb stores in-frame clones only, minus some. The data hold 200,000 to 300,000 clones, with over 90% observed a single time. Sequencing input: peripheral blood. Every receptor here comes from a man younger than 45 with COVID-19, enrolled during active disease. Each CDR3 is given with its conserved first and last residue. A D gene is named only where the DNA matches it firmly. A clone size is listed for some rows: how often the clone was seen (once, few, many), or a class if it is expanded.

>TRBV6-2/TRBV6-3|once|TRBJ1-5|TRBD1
CASSSGTGGPWGPQHF
TGTGCCAGCAGTTCCGGGACAGGGGGGCCTTGGGGGCCCCAGCATTTT
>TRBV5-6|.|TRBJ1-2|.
CASSLDSAGTYGYTF
TGTGCCAGCAGCTTGGATTCTGCAGGAACCTATGGCTACACCTTC
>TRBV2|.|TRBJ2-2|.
CASRSTGELFF
TGTGCCAGCAGGTCAACCGGGGAGCTGTTTTTT
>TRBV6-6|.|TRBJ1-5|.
CASSSDSYSNQPQHF
TGTGCCAGCAGTTCGGACAGTTATAGCAATCAGCCCCAGCATTTT
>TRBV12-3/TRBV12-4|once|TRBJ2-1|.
CASSSLLVNEQFF
TGTGCCAGCAGTTCCCTACTAGTAAATGAGCAGTTCTTC
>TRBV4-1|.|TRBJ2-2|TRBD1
CASSQEGTGNTGELFF
TGCGCCAGCAGCCAAGAGGGGACAGGGAACACCGGGGAGCTGTTTTTT
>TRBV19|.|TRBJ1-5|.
CASSIDPRLQPQHF
TGTGCCAGTAGTATAGATCCTCGGTTGCAGCCCCAGCATTTT
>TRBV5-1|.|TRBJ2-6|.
CASSFTGSTSGANVLTF
TGCGCCAGCAGCTTTACAGGGTCCACCTCTGGGGCCAACGTCCTGACTTTC
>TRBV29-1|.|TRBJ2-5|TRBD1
CSAGQGAETQYF
TGCAGCGCCGGACAGGGCGCAGAGACCCAGTACTTC
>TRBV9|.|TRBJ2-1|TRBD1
CASSVVGQGNEQFF
TGTGCCAGCAGCGTAGTGGGACAGGGGAATGAGCAGTTCTTC
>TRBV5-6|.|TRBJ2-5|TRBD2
CASSEVAGGAVTQYF
TGTGCCAGCAGCGAGGTAGCGGGGGGTGCGGTTACCCAGTACTTC
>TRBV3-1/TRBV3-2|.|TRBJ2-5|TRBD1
CASSQEGGGETQYF
TGTGCCAGCAGCCAAGAAGGGGGCGGAGAGACCCAGTACTTC
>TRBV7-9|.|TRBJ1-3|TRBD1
CASSSPTGATGNTIYF
TGTGCCAGCAGCTCTCCTACAGGGGCCACTGGAAACACCATATATTTT
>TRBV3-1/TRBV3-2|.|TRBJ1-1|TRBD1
CASNSRGPGTEAFF
TGTGCCAGCAACTCCAGGGGGCCCGGAACTGAAGCTTTCTTT
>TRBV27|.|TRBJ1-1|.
CASSPPEGNTEAFF
TGTGCCAGCAGTCCCCCCGAGGGAAACACTGAAGCTTTCTTT
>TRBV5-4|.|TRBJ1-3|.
CASSLWGRSGNTIYF
TGTGCCAGCAGCTTATGGGGCCGCTCTGGAAACACCATATATTTT
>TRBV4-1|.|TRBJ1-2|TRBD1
CASSQVKTGTANYGYTF
TGCGCCAGCAGCCAAGTTAAGACCGGGACAGCTAACTATGGCTACACCTTC